This T cell receptor beta chain stems from a study of blood T cell repertoires in COVID-19. This clone appeared a single time. Profiled with immunoSEQ multiplex PCR; TCRdb holds only in-frame clones, not every one. The profile shows 200,000 or so clones, approximately 85% of them singletons. Sequences were obtained from peripheral blood. The source is a man in his sixties with acute or convalescent COVID-19.

The CDR3 DNA reads as TGCGCCAGCAGCCAAGCGGGGGACAGGGAGGTCTACGAGCAGTACTTC. It codes for CASSQAGDREVYEQYF. The rearrangement links TRBV4-3 to TRBJ2-7; 9 bases line up with TRBD1. The CDR3 totals 16 residues. The germline CDR1 and CDR2 sequences are LGHNA and YSLEER. J lost 3 bases, V lost 1 base, and 7 bases had no gene match.